Presented here are 28 T cell receptor beta chains from one specimen sequenced in a study of cytomegalovirus exposure and HLA in healthy donors. The PCR used 60 Vbeta and 13 Jbeta primers. Here immunoSEQ multiplex PCR was the method, and the copy in TCRdb shows in-frame clones only, minus some. Of approximately 210,000 clones listed, 82% were seen once; the top ten hold about 6.1%. What was sequenced was PBMCs. These receptors were taken from a man aged 40-50 years in good health and CMV-seropositive.

The chain joins TRBV6-5 to TRBJ2-5, with a weak D call TRBD2 (6 bases). This CDR3 is built from 14 residues. With 5 bases removed from V and 5 bases from J, the gap between germline ends came to 15 bases. Germline V gene sequence: CDR1 MNHEY, CDR2 SVGAGI. CDR3 nucleotide sequence: TGTGCCAGCAGTCTCGGGGACTTGAGGGAGACCCAGTACTTC. Translating gives CASSLGDLRETQYF.

V usage is TRBV5-1 and J usage is TRBJ1-3, with TRBD1 as a possible D gene (5 bases). V lost 0 bases to trimming and J lost 4 bases, with 17 bases between them. This CDR3 is built from 17 residues. Per the germline V gene, CDR1 is SGHRS and CDR2 is YFSETQ. CDR3 sequence: CASSLAGREGYGNTIYF. The CDR3 DNA is TGCGCCAGCAGCTTGGCTGGCAGGGAAGGTTACGGAAACACCATATATTTT. Drawing the rest from reference TRBV5-1 and TRBJ1-3, the complete variable domain is KAGVTQTPRYLIKTRGQQVTLSCSPISGHRSVSWYQQTPGQGLQFLFEYFSETQRNKGNFPGRFSGRQFSNSRSEMNVSTLELGDSALYLCASSLAGREGYGNTIYFGEGSWLTVV.

The rearrangement links TRBV6-6 to TRBJ1-3, with D possibly being TRBD1 (5 bases). Trimming pared 2 bases from V and 2 bases from J, leaving 13 bases between. This CDR3 comprises 16 residues. Germline V gene data show CDR1 as MNHNY and CDR2 as SVGAGI (reference sequence). The CDR3 bases are TGTGCCAGCAGTTACGCTTCTCAGGGTCCTGGAAACACCATATATTTT. Translation: CASSYASQGPGNTIYF.

The chain carries TRBV7-3 and TRBJ2-7; possibly TRBD1 for D (6 bases). Germline CDR1 and CDR2: SGHTA and FQGTGA. The CDR3 consists of 15 residues. Trimming left V 5 bases short and J 0 bases short, with 14 bases between. The chain's CDR3 is CASSPQGMDSYEQYV. The CDR3 coding sequence is TGTGCCAGCAGCCCCCAGGGGATGGACTCCTACGAGCAGTACGTC.

The genes are TRBV11-2 and TRBJ2-7; D is possibly TRBD1 (5 bases). Trimming removed 2 bases from V and 2 bases from J, with 10 bases in between. This CDR3 is built from 14 residues. Looked up from germline, CDR1 is SGHAT and CDR2 is FQNNGV. CDR3 bases: TGTGCCAGCAGCTTAAATACAGGACCCTACGAGCAGTACGTC. It translates to CASSLNTGPYEQYV.

The CDR3 DNA reads TGTGCCAGCAGCGTAGCTACGTTCGGGGAGCTGTTTTTT. Amino acids: CASSVATFGELFF. The chain recombines TRBV9 with TRBJ2-2; D uncertain. Trimming cost V 0 bases and J 7 bases, with 7 bases left between them. Germline V gene lookup returns CDR1 SGDLS and CDR2 YYNGEE. The CDR3 length is 13 residues.

The rearrangement joins TRBV29-1 to TRBJ2-1; D is possibly TRBD2 (5 bases). The CDR3 is 13 amino acids. Germline V lookup: CDR1 SQVTM, CDR2 ANQGSEA. Trimming removed 5 bases at V and 8 bases at J, with 16 bases between. CDR3 sequence (DNA): TGCAGCGTTCTTAGCGCGGCCCCACATGAGCAGTTCTTC. This codes for CSVLSAAPHEQFF.

In this sample, this clone turned up once. The V gene is TRBV6-5, the J gene TRBJ1-1; a possible D gene is TRBD1 (6 bases). The V gene's germline CDR1 is MNHEY and CDR2 SVGAGI. V was clipped by 0 bases and J by 4 bases, with 12 bases between them. The CDR3 contains 15 residues. The CDR3 spells CASSYSEQGGTEAFF. The CDR3 DNA reads as TGTGCCAGCAGTTACTCCGAACAGGGTGGCACTGAAGCTTTCTTT.

The chain joins TRBV6-1 to TRBJ2-5; 8 bases align to TRBD1. J was trimmed by 2 bases and V by 10 bases; bases with no gene match: 6. The CDR3 runs to 13 residues. Germline values: CDR1 MNHNS, CDR2 SASEGT. CDR3 sequence (DNA): TGTGCCAACGGACAGGGCCTACAAGAGACCCAGTACTTC. Translation: CANGQGLQETQYF.

This clone was observed a few times. This chain uses TRBV30 with TRBJ1-4; 8 bases fit TRBD1. The CDR3 runs to 12 residues. The J segment lost 8 bases and the V segment lost 5 bases, leaving 4 bases of the junction unmatched. CDR1 GTSNPN and CDR2 SVGIG come from the germline V gene (reference sequence). CDR3 amino acids: CAWGQGGEKLFF. The DNA for the CDR3 is TGTGCCTGGGGACAGGGTGGGGAAAAACTGTTTTTT.

This clone appeared once. CDR3 sequence reads: CASSLLRLAGEPYNEQFF. For the CDR3, the DNA is TGTGCCAGCAGCTTGCTGAGACTAGCGGGAGAACCCTACAATGAGCAGTTCTTC. The chain links TRBV5-4 to TRBJ2-1; 12 positions agree with TRBD2. The junction had 7 bases not matched to a gene; V was cut back by 1 base and J by 2 bases. The CDR3 sequence is 18 residues long. Germline values: CDR1 SGHNT, CDR2 YYREEE (reference sequence).

The V gene is TRBV4-1, the J gene TRBJ2-3; D not resolved. The CDR3 has 14 amino acids. The V and J ends lost 1 base and 6 bases respectively, with 11 bases between them. Germline V gene lookup returns CDR1 MGHRA and CDR2 YSYEKL. CDR3 sequence reads: CASSQARTSDTQYF. The CDR3 DNA sequence: TGCGCCAGCAGCCAAGCAAGAACATCCGATACGCAGTATTTT.

About this clone: One end of the junction fails to match germline, which may point to a read error. The chain carries TRBV7-9 and TRBJ1-2; 7 nucleotides agree with TRBD1. The CDR3 spans 16 residues. The V gene's germline CDR1 is SEHNR and CDR2 FQNEAQ (reference sequence). The DNA of the CDR3 is TGTTCCAGCAGCTTTGGACGACAGGGAATAGTCTATGGCTACACCTTC. Protein: CSSSFGRQGIVYGYTF. Combining the CDR3 with reference TRBV7-9 and TRBJ1-2 gives the whole variable domain DTGVSQNPRHKITKRGQNVTFRCDPISEHNRLYWYRQTLGQGPEFLTYFQNEAQLEKSRLLSDRFSAERPKGSFSTLEIQRTEQGDSAMYLCSSSFGRQGIVYGYTFGSGTRLTVV.

V usage is TRBV9 and J usage is TRBJ1-4; D remains unclear. Trimming removed 0 bases from V and 5 bases from J, with 8 bases in between. The germline gives CDR1 SGDLS, CDR2 YYNGEE. The CDR3 consists of 14 residues. CDR3 bases: TGTGCCAGCAGCGTAGGTCAGATAAATGAAAAACTGTTTTTT. Amino acid sequence: CASSVGQINEKLFF.

This clone was counted a few times. V and J are TRBV4-1 and TRBJ1-1, with no clear D. The CDR3 loop spans 13 amino acids. V was trimmed by 4 bases and J by 3 bases, leaving 9 bases between them. Germline V CDR1 and CDR2: MGHRA, YSYEKL. The CDR3 reads CASSREGYTEAFF. Written as DNA, the CDR3 is TGCGCCAGCAGCCGCGAGGGTTACACTGAAGCTTTCTTT.

There are many counts of this clone. The CDR3 DNA sequence: TGCGCCAGCAGCTTCAGGGGAATCTCTGAAGCTTTCTTT. Translating it yields CASSFRGISEAFF. The chain couples TRBV5-1 to TRBJ1-1; D may be TRBD1 (6 bases). CDR3 length: 13 amino acids. Trimming left V 2 bases short and J 6 bases short, with 11 bases between. CDR1 and CDR2 from the germline V gene are SGHRS and YFSETQ.

This clone was detected only once. V usage is TRBV2 and J usage is TRBJ2-7; possibly TRBD2 for D (5 bases). This CDR3 region has 15 residues. Germline values: CDR1 SNHLY, CDR2 FYNNEI. V was shortened by 3 bases and J by 2 bases, with 14 bases between the two germline ends. The CDR3 coding sequence is TGTGCCAGCAGTGACGCTAGGCGGGCCCCCTACGAGCAGTACGTC. Protein product: CASSDARRAPYEQYV.

The chain employs TRBV30 and TRBJ2-7; D unresolved. Trimming pared 0 bases from V and 0 bases from J, leaving 9 bases between. The germline V gene has CDR1 GTSNPN and CDR2 SVGIG (reference sequence). The CDR3 contains 14 residues. The CDR3 nucleotides read TGTGCCTGGAGTGTTGGCCATAGCTCCTACGAGCAGTACGTC. Protein product: CAWSVGHSSYEQYV.

This rearrangement joins TRBV6-1 to TRBJ2-1; a possible D gene is TRBD2 (5 bases). The CDR3 sequence is 14 residues long. Trimming took off 6 bases at V and 5 bases at J, with 14 bases between the two ends. Germline CDR1 and CDR2: MNHNS and SASEGT. The CDR3 loop reads CASRFSGGDNEQFF. Written as DNA, the CDR3 is TGTGCCAGCAGGTTCTCAGGAGGAGACAATGAGCAGTTCTTC.

This clone was recorded once. The chain has TRBV27 and TRBJ2-7; D might be TRBD2 (6 bases). Trimming cost V 2 bases and J 2 bases, with 16 bases left between them. The CDR3 length is 16 residues. CDR1 is MNHEY, CDR2 SMNVEV, per germline (reference sequence). CDR3 nucleotides: TGTGCCAGCAGTTTAGGGGCCGGGACTCATGCCTACGAGCAGTACTTC. Amino acids: CASSLGAGTHAYEQYF.

The genes are TRBV4-1 and TRBJ2-5, with a tentative D call TRBD2 (5 bases). The CDR3 covers 17 residues. The germline gives CDR1 MGHRA, CDR2 YSYEKL. Trimming shortened V by 1 base and J by 2 bases, and 17 bases separated the two germline ends. CDR3 amino acids: CASSQATKAGGQETQYF. The CDR3 coding sequence is TGCGCCAGCAGCCAAGCAACTAAAGCCGGAGGTCAAGAGACCCAGTACTTC.

V usage is TRBV7-9 and J usage is TRBJ1-2; 9 bases line up with TRBD1. There are 15 residues in the CDR3. The V gene end was trimmed by 5 bases and the J gene end by 4 bases; junction bases not matched to a gene: 8. The germline gives CDR1 SEHNR, CDR2 FQNEAQ (reference sequence). The CDR3 spells CASSPDRGGIYGYTF. The CDR3 bases are TGTGCCAGCAGCCCGGACAGGGGAGGTATCTATGGCTACACCTTC.

The count of this clone is one. The V and J genes are TRBV28 and TRBJ2-7, with no clear D. The CDR3 is made up of 14 amino acids. Germline CDR1 is MDHEN and CDR2 is SYDVKM. Trimming took off 1 base at V and 3 bases at J, with 10 bases between the two ends. CDR3 coding DNA: TGTGCCAGCAGTTTATTGCCTGTGGGCTACGAGCAGTACGTC. Translation: CASSLLPVGYEQYV.

The chain couples TRBV4-1 to TRBJ2-2; 10 bases are shared with TRBD2. Germline V gene lookup returns CDR1 MGHRA and CDR2 YSYEKL. This CDR3 is built from 19 residues. Trimming cost V 2 bases and J 6 bases; bases outside gene matches: 15. Written as DNA, the CDR3 is TGCGCCAGCAGCCAATCCCTCCCTAGCGGGAGACTTGTGGCCGGGGAGCTGTTTTTT. It encodes CASSQSLPSGRLVAGELFF.

The chain combines TRBV6-5 with TRBJ1-2; D perhaps matches TRBD1 (5 bases). Germline CDR1 reads MNHEY; CDR2 reads SVGAGI. V was trimmed by 4 bases and J by 5 bases, leaving 17 bases between them. The CDR3 runs to 15 residues. The chain's CDR3 is CASSLAGGIRYGYTF. CDR3 sequence (DNA): TGTGCCAGCAGTTTAGCCGGGGGTATTCGGTATGGCTACACCTTC.

The V call is TRBV27, the J call TRBJ2-5, with 8 bases lining up with TRBD1. V dropped 1 base and J dropped 5; count of bases not matched to a gene: 15. The CDR3 contains 18 residues. Germline assignment: CDR1 MNHEY and CDR2 SMNVEV (reference sequence). For the CDR3, the DNA is TGTGCCAGCAGTTTATTCTACCCTGGGACAGGTTTGGAGGAGACCCAGTACTTC. Protein: CASSLFYPGTGLEETQYF.

The rearrangement links TRBV5-1 to TRBJ2-3; TRBD1 might be the D (5 bases). V lost 0 bases and J 3 bases, leaving 8 bases between the germline ends. The CDR3 is made up of 14 amino acids. From germline, CDR1 is SGHRS and CDR2 YFSETQ. DNA of the CDR3: TGCGCCAGCAGCTTGGAGGGGCGGACAGATACGCAGTATTTT. It codes for CASSLEGRTDTQYF.

The chain uses TRBV20-1 and TRBJ2-7; TRBD2 might be the D (5 bases). The CDR3 length is 11 residues. Germline CDR1 is DFQATT and CDR2 is SNEGSKA (reference sequence). Trimming left V 3 bases short and J 2 bases short, with 5 bases between. The CDR3 coding sequence is TGCAGTGCTAGCGGGACCTACGAGCAGTACTTC. Translating it yields CSASGTYEQYF.